The source of this T cell receptor beta chain is a study of CD8 T cells in Susac syndrome. Random hexamers were used to reverse transcribe the RNA input (roughly 0.5 to 1 ug). TCRdb processed the immunoSEQ multiplex PCR reads anew with MiXCR; each CDR3 protein has one entry. The table records about 47,000 distinct CDR3 sequences, 85% to 95% of them present only once. V was trimmed by 0 bases and J by 4 bases, leaving 10 bases between them. The CDR3 has 13 amino acids. Germline loops: CDR1 DFQATT, CDR2 SNEGSKA (reference sequence). This sequence was found in a human donor in good health. V is TRBV20-1 and J is TRBJ2-7; perhaps TRBD2 as D (5 bases). Sequences were obtained from CD8+ T cells from PBMCs. CDR3 nucleotide sequence: TGCAGTGCTAGAGAGGAGCTAGCTTACGAGCAGTACTTC. Amino acid sequence: CSAREELAYEQYF.